These T cell receptor beta chains were read from a single sample in a study of blood T cells in healthy people across ages. TCRdb analysed the 5' RACE reads with MiXCR anew, one entry per CDR3 protein. The table lists about 1.4 million distinct CDR3 sequences, 45% to 70% of them singletons, with about 6.3% in the top ten. Sequences were obtained from blood. The receptors were sampled from a man aged 18 to 30 in good health. The CDR3 runs from the conserved cysteine through the conserved F or W. The D gene is left open where the match is weak. Size is omitted from some rows. Given values are once, few, many or a class for expanded clones.

V,J,size,D,CDR3,DNA
TRBV11-2,TRBJ2-3,few,-,CASIPHVSAGDTQYF,TGTGCCAGCATTCCCCACGTCTCGGCAGGGGATACGCAGTATTTT
TRBV12-3/TRBV12-4,TRBJ2-6,-,-,CASSLGSGANALTF,TGTGCCAGCAGTTTAGGATCTGGGGCCAACGCCCTGACTTTC
TRBV7-9,TRBJ2-7,-,-,CASTTLGGTESYEQYF,TGTGCCAGCACTACTTTAGGGGGGACGGAGTCCTACGAGCAGTACTTC
TRBV20-1,TRBJ2-4,-,-,CSAEEEVAKNIQYF,TGCAGTGCTGAGGAGGAAGTAGCCAAAAACATTCAGTACTTC
TRBV12-3/TRBV12-4,TRBJ2-1,-,TRBD1,CASGPGTGGYNEQFF,TGTGCCAGCGGTCCGGGGACAGGGGGCTACAATGAGCAGTTCTTC
TRBV28,TRBJ1-1,-,-,CASTSPTNRFEAFF,TGTGCCAGCACGAGTCCTACCAACAGGTTTGAAGCTTTCTTT
TRBV20-1,TRBJ2-3,once,-,CSARDERRRVTDTQYF,TGCAGTGCTAGAGATGAGAGGAGGCGGGTCACAGATACGCAGTATTTT
TRBV5-1,TRBJ2-7,-,TRBD2,CASSSAEWAGTTREQYF,TGCGCCAGCAGCTCTGCGGAGTGGGCAGGGACTACGAGGGAGCAGTACTTC
TRBV12-3/TRBV12-4,TRBJ2-2,few,-,CASSSPGGGTNTGELFF,TGTGCCAGCAGTTCCCCCGGGGGCGGGACGAACACCGGGGAGCTGTTTTTT
TRBV28,TRBJ2-5,few,TRBD1,CASQQGQETQYF,TGTGCCAGCCAACAGGGGCAAGAGACCCAGTACTTC
TRBV6-2/TRBV6-3,TRBJ2-2,-,TRBD1,CASSRNRGSAGELFF,TGTGCCAGCAGCCGAAACAGGGGATCGGCCGGGGAGCTGTTTTTT
TRBV4-1,TRBJ2-3,-,TRBD1,CASSRPGTGQGDTQYF,TGCGCCAGCAGCCGACCTGGGACAGGTCAAGGTGATACGCAGTATTTT
TRBV5-1,TRBJ2-7,-,TRBD1,CASSWGQGVDEQYF,TGCGCCAGCAGCTGGGGACAGGGAGTCGACGAGCAGTACTTC
TRBV4-1,TRBJ2-1,few,-,CASSPSRGRLDNEQFF,TGCGCCAGCAGCCCGTCACGCGGGCGCCTGGACAATGAGCAGTTCTTC
TRBV3-1,TRBJ2-5,-,TRBD2,CASSQGAGGRVQYF,TGTGCCAGCAGCCAAGGCGCGGGAGGACGTGTGCAGTACTTC
TRBV7-2,TRBJ1-6,once,-,CASSLVGTEDSPLHF,TGTGCCAGCAGCTTAGTAGGGACCGAAGATTCACCCCTCCACTTT
TRBV12-3/TRBV12-4,TRBJ2-3,few,TRBD2,CASSRTSGGPQATDTQYF,TGTGCCAGCAGCCGGACTAGCGGGGGGCCCCAAGCCACAGATACGCAGTATTTT
TRBV20-1,TRBJ2-7,few,TRBD2,CSARASGREEQYF,TGCAGTGCTAGGGCTAGCGGGAGGGAAGAGCAGTACTTC